These T cell receptor beta chains were read from a single sample in a study of T-cell memory formation after mild COVID-19. TCRdb redid the calling of the 5' RACE reads with MiXCR, one entry per CDR3 protein. The repertoire has hundreds of thousands of distinct CDR3 sequences, over 25% of them found once; the top ten carry roughly 14%. Sequencing was done on a sample of PBMCs or a T cell subset sorted from them (not recorded which). Receptors were obtained from an adult woman who had mild COVID-19 (a few samples of this study predate the infection). Cell type and time point are not known. The CDR3 runs from the conserved cysteine through the conserved F or W. The order of the fields is CDR3 length, J gene, V gene, clone size, D gene, CDR3 protein, CDR3 DNA. D genes are given only for firm matches. Clone size is not always given. Where it is, it says once, few, many or a class for expanded clones.

length: 13
J: TRBJ2-3
V: TRBV18
size: NA
D: NA
CDR3: CASSPPVTDTQYF
DNA: TGTGCCAGCTCACCACCGGTCACAGATACGCAGTATTTT

length: 11
J: TRBJ2-5
V: TRBV3-1
size: many
D: NA
CDR3: CASSQGETQYF
DNA: TGTGCCAGCAGCCAGGGGGAGACCCAGTACTTC

length: 17
J: TRBJ1-1
V: TRBV20-1
size: NA
D: TRBD1
CDR3: CSARPGQGIFENTEAFF
DNA: TGCAGTGCTAGACCGGGACAGGGTATATTCGAGAACACTGAAGCTTTCTTT

length: 15
J: TRBJ2-7
V: TRBV21-1
size: NA
D: NA
CDR3: CASSNLGRSTYEQYF
DNA: TGTGCCAGCAGCAATTTGGGCAGGAGCACCTACGAGCAGTACTTC

length: 13
J: TRBJ2-1
V: TRBV5-1
size: many
D: NA
CDR3: CASSFDWNNEQFF
DNA: TGCGCCAGCAGCTTCGACTGGAACAATGAGCAGTTCTTC

length: 15
J: TRBJ1-1
V: TRBV9
size: NA
D: NA
CDR3: CASSVVPGESGEAFF
DNA: TGTGCCAGCAGCGTAGTCCCCGGGGAGAGTGGTGAAGCTTTCTTT

length: 18
J: TRBJ2-1
V: TRBV9
size: few
D: TRBD2
CDR3: CASSAPPTLAGGPNEQFF
DNA: TGTGCCAGCAGCGCTCCCCCTACACTAGCGGGAGGCCCCAATGAGCAGTTCTTC

length: 15
J: TRBJ2-2
V: TRBV5-5
size: many
D: NA
CDR3: CASSLLTTGPGELFF
DNA: TGTGCCAGCAGCTTGTTAACAACCGGTCCCGGGGAGCTGTTTTTT

length: 11
J: TRBJ1-1
V: TRBV12-3/TRBV12-4
size: NA
D: NA
CDR3: CASRALGGAFF
DNA: TGTGCCAGCAGGGCATTAGGAGGTGCTTTCTTT

length: 17
J: TRBJ2-1
V: TRBV12-3/TRBV12-4
size: NA
D: TRBD2
CDR3: CASSLWTSGSSYNEQFF
DNA: TGTGCCAGCAGTTTGTGGACTAGCGGGAGCTCCTACAATGAGCAGTTCTTC

length: 17
J: TRBJ2-7
V: TRBV6-9
size: NA
D: TRBD2
CDR3: CASSLPGLAGGAYEQYF
DNA: TGTGCCAGCAGCCTACCCGGACTAGCGGGGGGCGCCTACGAGCAGTACTTC

length: 17
J: TRBJ2-1
V: TRBV11-3
size: NA
D: NA
CDR3: CASSLDPPQRAYNEQFF
DNA: TGTGCCAGCAGCTTAGACCCCCCTCAGCGGGCCTACAATGAGCAGTTCTTC

length: 14
J: TRBJ2-1
V: TRBV29-1
size: NA
D: TRBD1
CDR3: CSADTGDLLNEQFF
DNA: TGCAGCGCTGATACAGGGGATCTGCTCAATGAGCAGTTCTTC

length: 14
J: TRBJ1-2
V: TRBV10-3
size: NA
D: TRBD1
CDR3: CAITADRTYGGYTF
DNA: TGTGCCATCACTGCGGACAGGACCTATGGTGGCTACACCTTC

length: 13
J: TRBJ2-7
V: TRBV7-9
size: NA
D: NA
CDR3: CASSLEFIYEQYF
DNA: TGTGCCAGCAGCTTAGAGTTTATCTACGAGCAGTACTTC

length: 17
J: TRBJ2-2
V: TRBV5-1
size: NA
D: NA
CDR3: CASSLQGADRLTGELFF
DNA: TGCGCCAGCAGCTTGCAAGGGGCCGACAGGCTCACCGGGGAGCTGTTTTTT

length: 18
J: TRBJ2-3
V: TRBV11-2
size: few
D: TRBD2
CDR3: CASSLGPSTSGITDTQYF
DNA: TGTGCCAGCAGCTTAGGTCCTTCTACTAGCGGTATCACAGATACGCAGTATTTT

length: 14
J: TRBJ2-1
V: TRBV29-1
size: NA
D: NA
CDR3: CSVEDRVSYNEQFF
DNA: TGCAGCGTTGAAGACAGGGTCTCCTACAATGAGCAGTTCTTC

length: 20
J: TRBJ2-1
V: TRBV7-9
size: few
D: NA
CDR3: CASSFLGFGGEPNSYNEQFF
DNA: TGTGCCAGCAGCTTCCTGGGCTTCGGTGGGGAACCCAACTCCTACAATGAGCAGTTCTTC

length: 14
J: TRBJ2-7
V: TRBV4-2
size: NA
D: NA
CDR3: CASSQGLSSYEQYF
DNA: TGTGCCAGCAGCCAGGGACTTTCGTCCTACGAGCAGTACTTC

length: 14
J: TRBJ2-7
V: TRBV29-1
size: NA
D: NA
CDR3: CSVGPGIHSYEQYF
DNA: TGCAGCGTTGGCCCCGGGATCCACTCCTACGAGCAGTACTTC

length: 14
J: TRBJ2-1
V: TRBV30
size: NA
D: NA
CDR3: CAWTLAPLNNEQFF
DNA: TGTGCCTGGACCCTGGCGCCTCTAAACAATGAGCAGTTCTTC

length: 11
J: TRBJ2-2
V: TRBV29-1
size: NA
D: NA
CDR3: CSVGGTGELFF
DNA: TGCAGCGTTGGGGGGACCGGGGAGCTGTTTTTT

length: 14
J: TRBJ2-7
V: TRBV5-1
size: NA
D: TRBD1
CDR3: CASSPRDSGYEQYF
DNA: TGCGCCAGCAGCCCGAGGGACAGCGGCTACGAGCAGTACTTC

length: 14
J: TRBJ1-5
V: TRBV20-1
size: few
D: NA
CDR3: CSARYALSNQPQHF
DNA: TGCAGTGCTAGGTACGCGTTGAGCAATCAGCCCCAGCATTTT

length: 14
J: TRBJ1-2
V: TRBV12-3/TRBV12-4
size: NA
D: TRBD1
CDR3: CASSSPTGADGYTF
DNA: TGTGCCAGCAGTTCCCCTACAGGGGCGGATGGCTACACCTTC

length: 16
J: TRBJ2-5
V: TRBV5-1
size: NA
D: NA
CDR3: CASSLGVYGYQETQYF
DNA: TGCGCCAGCAGCTTGGGGGTGTATGGGTACCAAGAGACCCAGTACTTC

length: 13
J: TRBJ2-1
V: TRBV11-3
size: NA
D: NA
CDR3: CASSPSGPGEQFF
DNA: TGTGCCAGCAGCCCTTCGGGGCCTGGGGAGCAGTTCTTC

length: 14
J: TRBJ2-7
V: TRBV20-1
size: few
D: TRBD1
CDR3: CSAMRTGLLYEQYF
DNA: TGCAGTGCTATGCGGACAGGGCTTCTCTACGAGCAGTACTTC